Presented here are 21 T cell receptor beta chains from one specimen sequenced in a study of CD4 T cells in relation to SARS-CoV-2 and coronaviruses. TCRdb keeps only in-frame clones here, not all; method: immunoSEQ multiplex PCR. The table has 50,000 to 70,000 clones, about 89% seen once. Before the COVID-19 pandemic, during about 2011-2018, CD4+ T cells were taken from unexposed donors. The sample consisted of memory CD4+ T cells from PBMCs. These receptors were collected from a human donor in good health.

This clone was recorded a few times. The chain combines TRBV9 with TRBJ2-2; weak D call: TRBD1 (6 bases). The V gene's germline CDR1 is SGDLS and CDR2 YYNGEE. The CDR3 totals 13 residues. Trimming took off 6 bases at V and 4 bases at J, with 10 bases between the two ends. CDR3 amino acids: CASTQGGTGELFF. CDR3 DNA sequence: TGTGCCAGCACACAGGGTGGCACCGGGGAGCTGTTTTTT.

The chain recombines TRBV5-8 with TRBJ2-1; no firm D call. From germline, CDR1 is SGHTS and CDR2 YDEGEE. V lost 0 bases and J lost 1, with 8 bases in between. The CDR3 length is 15 residues. CDR3 nucleotide sequence: TGTGCCAGCAGCTTGGGAGCTAGTTCCTACAATGAGCAGTTCTTC. It yields the protein CASSLGASSYNEQFF.

The chain uses TRBV28 and TRBJ1-2; tentative D call: TRBD1 (5 bases). CDR1 and CDR2 (germline): MDHEN, SYDVKM. The V end lost 3 bases, the J end lost 7 bases, and 12 bases lay between the germline ends. CDR3 size: 13 residues. The CDR3 protein is CASSFEAQGGYTF. The CDR3 DNA follows: TGTGCCAGCAGTTTTGAGGCGCAGGGTGGCTACACCTTC.

The table lists this clone with a few counts. The genes are TRBV6-2 or TRBV6-3 and TRBJ1-2; D is unresolved. The V end lost 5 bases, the J end lost 2 bases, and 9 bases lay between the germline ends. The V gene's germline CDR1 is MNHEY and CDR2 SVGEGT. The CDR3 extends over 13 amino acids. This CDR3 is CASSNDGNYGYTF. In DNA, the CDR3 is TGTGCCAGCAGTAACGACGGGAACTATGGCTACACCTTC.

The rearrangement joins TRBV7-2 to TRBJ2-3; TRBD2 matches 9 bases. The CDR3 is made up of 16 amino acids. Germline V gene sequence: CDR1 SGHTA, CDR2 FQGNSA. With V trimmed by 2 bases and J by 4 bases, 7 bases remained unmatched. CDR3 loop: CASSLTAGGGSDTQYF. The DNA of the CDR3 is TGTGCCAGCAGCTTAACTGCGGGGGGGGGATCAGATACGCAGTATTTT.

The chain couples TRBV5-8 to TRBJ2-2; D could derive from TRBD1 or TRBD2 (5 bases each). Trimming left V 0 bases short and J 1 base short, with 10 bases between. Germline CDR1 is SGHTS and CDR2 is YDEGEE. The CDR3 is made up of 16 amino acids. The CDR3 DNA reads TGTGCCAGCAGCTTGGCCTGGGGGAAGAACACCGGGGAGCTGTTTTTT. Its protein product is CASSLAWGKNTGELFF.

V usage is TRBV7-2 and J usage is TRBJ1-1; weak D call: TRBD1 (5 bases). Germline-derived CDR1 and CDR2 are SGHTA and FQGNSA. This CDR3 region has 14 residues. Trimming stripped 5 bases from V and 5 bases from J, with 15 bases between. The CDR3 DNA is TGTGCCAGCAGCGGCACCAGGGATGAGACTGAAGCTTTCTTT. Its translation: CASSGTRDETEAFF.

This chain joins TRBV5-1 and TRBJ1-3; D remains ambiguous. Trimming removed 3 bases from V and 4 bases from J, with 17 bases in between. Germline CDR1 reads SGHRS; CDR2 reads YFSETQ. The CDR3 spans 16 residues. The CDR3 sequence: CASSWTMLERGNTIYF. For the CDR3, the DNA is TGCGCCAGCAGCTGGACTATGTTGGAGAGGGGAAACACCATATATTTT.

DNA of the CDR3: TGTGCCAGCAGCCCCGGGACACCAAATGAGCAGTTCTTC. Its protein product is CASSPGTPNEQFF. The chain employs TRBV9 and TRBJ2-1, with a possible D match to TRBD1 (6 bases). The germline gives CDR1 SGDLS, CDR2 YYNGEE. The CDR3 runs 13 residues. Deletions cut 4 bases from V and 7 bases from J, with 12 bases between.

This rearrangement joins TRBV2 to TRBJ2-3; D gene ambiguous. CDR1 and CDR2 (germline): SNHLY, FYNNEI. The ends were cut back, 4 bases at V and 0 bases at J, with 11 bases in the middle. This CDR3 has 15 residues. The CDR3 DNA reads TGTGCCAGCAGTGGATTTTTAGGAAGCACAGATACGCAGTATTTT. Protein product: CASSGFLGSTDTQYF.

This chain connects TRBV10-2 to TRBJ1-1, with TRBD1 matching 9 bases. The CDR3 covers 13 residues. The germline CDR1 and CDR2 sequences are WSHSY and SAAADI. V trimming: 10 bases; J trimming: 1 base; junction bases outside the gene matches: 4. CDR3 in amino acids: CAIKGQGNTEAFF. The CDR3 DNA sequence: TGCGCCATAAAGGGACAGGGGAACACTGAAGCTTTCTTT.

This clone was found once. This sequence joins TRBV30 and TRBJ1-1; D may be TRBD1 (5 bases). The ends were cut back, 6 bases at V and 2 bases at J, with 13 bases in the middle. CDR3 length equals 13 residues. In germline, CDR1 is GTSNPN, CDR2 SVGIG (reference sequence). Here the CDR3 reads CACLGGINTEAFF. CDR3 sequence (DNA): TGTGCCTGTCTGGGGGGGATAAACACTGAAGCTTTCTTT.

The CDR3 nucleotides read TGCGCCAGCAGCTTGGGGACCCTCAATGAAAAACTGTTTTTT. Its protein is CASSLGTLNEKLFF. The chain carries TRBV5-1 and TRBJ1-4; D not certain. V lost 0 bases, J lost 5 bases, and 8 bases lay in between. The CDR3 has 14 residues. In germline, CDR1 is SGHRS, CDR2 YFSETQ.

The chain is built from TRBV12-3 or TRBV12-4 and TRBJ1-1; no clear D. The CDR3 length is 12 residues. V gave up 3 bases and J gave up 11 bases, with 13 bases separating them. In DNA form, the CDR3 reads TGTGCCAGCAGTTTTTCGGGAAGCGGGGCTTTCTTT. It is translated as CASSFSGSGAFF.

V usage is TRBV29-1 and J usage is TRBJ2-7, with 11 bases that match TRBD2. The V gene's germline CDR1 is SQVTM and CDR2 ANQGSEA. Germline trimming cut 3 bases from V and 4 bases from J; bases unmatched to any gene: 14. CDR3 size: 17 residues. CDR3 sequence: CSVDSLAGEGGGYEQYF. The CDR3, as DNA: TGCAGCGTTGATTCACTAGCGGGAGAGGGTGGAGGGTACGAGCAGTACTTC.

This clone was observed once. The CDR3 nucleotides read TGTGCCATCAGTGCGGCAGGGTCCCATGAAAAACTGTTTTTT. Its protein is CAISAAGSHEKLFF. The rearrangement links TRBV10-3 to TRBJ1-4; D possibly corresponds to TRBD1 (5 bases). CDR1 ENHRY and CDR2 SYGVKD come from the germline V gene. The CDR3 spans 14 residues. V was trimmed by 4 bases and J by 6 bases, leaving 12 bases between them.

The chain employs TRBV7-9 and TRBJ1-3, with D possibly being TRBD1 (5 bases). CDR1 SEHNR and CDR2 FQNEAQ come from the germline V gene (reference sequence). CDR3 length: 14 amino acids. The V gene lost 5 bases and the J gene lost 0 bases, with 8 bases spanning the gap. The CDR3 reads CASSQRGSGNTIYF. Here the CDR3 DNA reads TGTGCCAGCAGCCAGAGGGGCTCTGGAAACACCATATATTTT.

The chain couples TRBV3-1 (or the pseudogene TRBV3-2) to TRBJ2-5; maybe TRBD2 (6 bases). The CDR3 runs 13 residues. Germline V gene sequence: CDR1 LGHDT, CDR2 YNNKEL (reference sequence). The V and J ends lost 3 bases and 3 bases respectively, with 8 bases between them. The CDR3 sequence: CASSQTRKETQYF. As DNA, the CDR3 is TGTGCCAGCAGCCAGACTAGGAAAGAGACCCAGTACTTC.

This clone was counted a single time. J is TRBJ2-6 and V is TRBV5-1; D gene unclear. V was pared by 0 bases and J by 2 bases, with 3 bases between. CDR3 length: 14 residues. In germline, CDR1 is SGHRS, CDR2 YFSETQ. This chain's CDR3 is CASSLETGANVLTF. CDR3 nucleotide sequence: TGCGCCAGCAGCTTGGAAACTGGGGCCAACGTCCTGACTTTC.

V is TRBV7-9 and J is TRBJ1-1; no firm D call. Looked up from germline, CDR1 is SEHNR and CDR2 is FQNEAQ (reference sequence). This CDR3 spans 13 amino acids. Trimming removed 4 bases at V and 6 bases at J, with 12 bases between. Here the CDR3 reads CASSSTVYAEAFF. The DNA of the CDR3 is TGTGCCAGCAGCTCCACCGTTTACGCTGAAGCTTTCTTT. The variable domain in full, completed from reference TRBV7-9 and TRBJ1-1, reads DTGVSQNPRHKITKRGQNVTFRCDPISEHNRLYWYRQTLGQGPEFLTYFQNEAQLEKSRLLSDRFSAERPKGSFSTLEIQRTEQGDSAMYLCASSSTVYAEAFFGQGTRLTVV.

The genes are TRBV4-1 and TRBJ2-3, with 10 bases that match TRBD2. V shed 4 bases, J shed 4 bases, and the junction held 11 bases outside the gene matches. The CDR3 runs to 17 residues. Per germline, CDR1 MGHRA and CDR2 YSYEKL. The CDR3 DNA sequence: TGCGCCAGCAGCCTATCCCCACTTAGCGGGGGGCCAGATACGCAGTATTTT. Its translation: CASSLSPLSGGPDTQYF.